Listed below are T cell receptor beta chains from one sample, sequenced in a study of blood T cells in healthy people across ages. MiXCR, applied by TCRdb to the 5' RACE reads, yields one record per CDR3 protein. The table includes 1.5 million to 2 million distinct CDR3 sequences, around 48% detected once. The specimen was blood. The receptors were gathered from a woman aged 40-49 years in good health. The CDR3 runs from the conserved cysteine through the conserved F or W. Each record gives: J gene, CDR3 length, D gene, V gene, clone size, CDR3 DNA, CDR3 protein. The D gene is left open where the match is weak. For some rows the clone size is stated as once, few or many, or as a class when expanded; others skip it.

>TRBJ2-7|16|-|TRBV4-2|-
TGTGCCAGCAGCCAAGTGTTGAATCGACAGGCGGACGAGCAGTACTTC
CASSQVLNRQADEQYF
>TRBJ2-6|17|-|TRBV15|-
TGTGCCACCAGCAGAGAGGCAGGGGTTGTGGGGGCCAACGTCCTGACTTTC
CATSREAGVVGANVLTF
>TRBJ1-6|12|-|TRBV10-3|-
TGTGCCGTTGGGATTCGCAATTCACCCCTCCACTTT
CAVGIRNSPLHF
>TRBJ1-1|17|-|TRBV4-1|-
TGCGCCAGCAGCCAAGAGTTTACGGGCGACCCGAACACTGAAGCTTTCTTT
CASSQEFTGDPNTEAFF
>TRBJ2-1|20|TRBD2|TRBV7-3|-
TGTGCCAGCAGCTTCCTGGGTAGCGGGGGCCTTTTTAGCTCCTACAATGAGCAGTTCTTC
CASSFLGSGGLFSSYNEQFF
>TRBJ2-7|14|TRBD2|TRBV5-1|many
TGCGCCAGCAGCTTGAGCGGGAGGGCCTACGAGCAGTACTTC
CASSLSGRAYEQYF
>TRBJ2-7|15|TRBD2|TRBV6-2/TRBV6-3|-
TGTGCCAGCAGCCGTCCGGGGGGACCCCCCTACGAGCAGTACTTC
CASSRPGGPPYEQYF
>TRBJ2-1|17|TRBD2|TRBV7-2|-
TGTGCCGGCAGCTTCCAGCTCCGACTAGCCGCCTACAATGAGCAGTTCTTC
CAGSFQLRLAAYNEQFF
>TRBJ1-4|18|-|TRBV5-1|-
TGCGCCAGCAGCCCCGACTCCAGGGGCGCCACAACCTCGGAAAAACTGTTTTTT
CASSPDSRGATTSEKLFF
>TRBJ1-2|15|TRBD1|TRBV14|-
TGTGCCAGCAGTGGAGAGACAGGGAACTTCGGAGGCTACACCTTC
CASSGETGNFGGYTF
>TRBJ1-1|14|-|TRBV29-1|-
TGCAGCGGAACTGACATGAGCAGGGGCACCGAAGCTTTCTTT
CSGTDMSRGTEAFF
>TRBJ1-2|13|-|TRBV3-1|few
TGTGCCAGCAGCCAGGGATCCAGCTATGGCTACACCTTC
CASSQGSSYGYTF
>TRBJ1-2|15|-|TRBV3-1|-
TGTGCCAGCAGCCCCGGACAGACCCTGTACTATGGCTACACCTTC
CASSPGQTLYYGYTF
>TRBJ1-1|16|-|TRBV6-2/TRBV6-3|-
TGTGCCAGCAGTTACGATTTCGGCAGGATGAACACTGAAGCTTTCTTT
CASSYDFGRMNTEAFF
>TRBJ1-2|12|-|TRBV29-1|many
TGCAGCGTTGACAGGGCTAACTATGGCTACACCTTC
CSVDRANYGYTF
>TRBJ2-3|20|TRBD2|TRBV7-2|-
TGTGCCAGCAGCTCCCCCGGGGCCCATAGCGGGGGGGGCAGGGTAGATACGCAGTATTTT
CASSSPGAHSGGGRVDTQYF
>TRBJ2-1|14|TRBD2|TRBV9|few
TGTGCCAGCAGCGGGAGCGGGACTTACAATGAGCAGTTCTTC
CASSGSGTYNEQFF
>TRBJ2-3|15|TRBD2|TRBV6-5|-
TGTGCCAGCCCCTACGGGAGGGGAACCACAGATACGCAGTATTTT
CASPYGRGTTDTQYF
>TRBJ2-3|15|TRBD2|TRBV7-2|-
TGTGCCAGCAGCTCCGTAGCGGGGGGCTCAGATACGCAGTATTTT
CASSSVAGGSDTQYF
>TRBJ2-7|13|-|TRBV20-1|few
TGCAGTGCTGGGACGGGGTTTTGGGACGAGCAGTACTTC
CSAGTGFWDEQYF
>TRBJ1-5|14|-|TRBV18|-
TGTGCCAGCTCACGAACAGGGCCGGATCAGCCCCAGCATTTT
CASSRTGPDQPQHF
>TRBJ2-1|14|-|TRBV25-1|few
TGTGCCAGCAGTCCGCGGGAAACGGGGGATGAGCAGTTCTTC
CASSPRETGDEQFF
>TRBJ1-4|16|TRBD1|TRBV3-1|-
TGTGCCAGCAGCCAAGCTTCCGGGACAGGGGGTGAAAAACTGTTTTTT
CASSQASGTGGEKLFF
>TRBJ2-3|16|TRBD2|TRBV20-1|-
TGCAGTGCTAGGGGACTAGCGGGGGGGCAAGTAGATACGCAGTATTTT
CSARGLAGGQVDTQYF
>TRBJ1-6|20|-|TRBV23-1|-
TGCGCCAGCAGTCAATCCGGATGCGTTTGCAAGAGCTCCTATAATTCACCCCTCCACTTT
CASSQSGCVCKSSYNSPLHF
>TRBJ2-5|15|-|TRBV28|-
TGTGCCAGTCGGAGTGGGCTTACAGGGCAAGAGACCCAGTACTTC
CASRSGLTGQETQYF
>TRBJ1-1|11|-|TRBV2|-
TGTGCCAGCAGGGGCTGGGAGGGCGCTTTCTTT
CASRGWEGAFF
>TRBJ2-5|13|-|TRBV5-1|-
TGCGCCAGCAGCTTGGCGGGGTACGAGACCCGGTACTTC
CASSLAGYETRYF
>TRBJ1-6|15|TRBD1|TRBV10-2|-
TGCGCCAGCAGTGTGGTACAGGGGTATAATTCACCCCTCCACTTT
CASSVVQGYNSPLHF
>TRBJ2-3|16|TRBD2|TRBV15|-
TGTGCCACCAGCAGGAAAGCGGGGGGGCCACTAGATACGCAGTATTTT
CATSRKAGGPLDTQYF
>TRBJ2-3|14|TRBD2|TRBV20-1|-
TGCAGTGCTACACTAGCGGGGGGGGGAGATACGCAGTATTTT
CSATLAGGGDTQYF
>TRBJ2-3|15|-|TRBV7-9|few
TGTGCCGCCCAAACCCCGACCCTAGGCACAGATACGCAGTATTTT
CAAQTPTLGTDTQYF
>TRBJ1-1|12|TRBD1|TRBV9|-
TGTGCCAGCAGCCTCCGGGACAGTGAAGCTTTCTTT
CASSLRDSEAFF
>TRBJ1-5|14|-|TRBV28|few
TGTGCCAGCAGTTTAGGCGAGAGCAATCAGCCCCAGCATTTT
CASSLGESNQPQHF
>TRBJ2-7|13|-|TRBV19|-
TGTGCCAGTAGCGCAGTGGGTATGTACGAGCAGTACTTC
CASSAVGMYEQYF
>TRBJ2-1|20|TRBD2|TRBV7-2|-
TGTGCCAGCAGATCGTACACCGGGACTAGCGGGGGGCCTTCCTACAATGAGCAGTTCTTC
CASRSYTGTSGGPSYNEQFF
>TRBJ2-7|19|TRBD2|TRBV6-2/TRBV6-3|-
TGTGCCAGCAGTCTCGAACCCCTAGCGGGGGAACCCCAGCCCTACGAGCAGTACTTC
CASSLEPLAGEPQPYEQYF
>TRBJ2-3|16|-|TRBV5-6|-
TGTGCCAGCAGCTTGGCTCCGGGAACTCGGCCAGATACGCAGTATTTT
CASSLAPGTRPDTQYF
>TRBJ2-1|18|-|TRBV20-1|-
TGCAGTGCTAGAGATCGGCAGCCGCGCGGGGCCGGCGGGTATGAGCAGTTCTTC
CSARDRQPRGAGGYEQFF
>TRBJ2-5|13|-|TRBV20-1|-
TGCAGTGCTAGAGTGACTGGACAAGAGACCCAGTACTTC
CSARVTGQETQYF
>TRBJ2-5|14|-|TRBV20-1|few
TGCAGTGCAACCTTGGGGTGGCAAGAAGAGACCCAGTACTTC
CSATLGWQEETQYF
>TRBJ2-1|17|TRBD2|TRBV20-1|-
TGCAGTGCCCAAGGGACTAGCGGGGGTCTCTCCTACAATGAGCAGTTCTTC
CSAQGTSGGLSYNEQFF
>TRBJ2-7|10|-|TRBV6-5|-
TGTGCCAGCGGATATCTCGAGCAGTACTTC
CASGYLEQYF
>TRBJ2-4|14|-|TRBV7-2|-
TGTGCCAGCAGTAATGATCTAGCCAAAAACATTCAGTACTTC
CASSNDLAKNIQYF
>TRBJ2-6|17|-|TRBV7-8|many
TGTGCCAGCAGCATGGATTTGACAGGTTCTGGGGCCAACGTCCTGACTTTC
CASSMDLTGSGANVLTF
>TRBJ2-7|12|-|TRBV6-2/TRBV6-3|few
TGTGCCAGCAGTCCGACATCCGACGAGCAGTACTTC
CASSPTSDEQYF
>TRBJ2-5|15|-|TRBV4-3|-
TGCGCCAGCAGCCAAACCGGGACCCCTCAAGAGACCCAGTACTTC
CASSQTGTPQETQYF
>TRBJ2-5|20|-|TRBV21-1|-
TGTGCCAGCAGCAAACCGGAGACGCGGAAAATTCATTCCACCCAAGAGGCCCAGTACTTC
CASSKPETRKIHSTQEAQYF